The 6 T cell receptor beta chains below all came from one sample that was sequenced in a study of cytomegalovirus exposure and HLA in healthy donors. With 60 Vbeta and 13 Jbeta primers, the PCR was carried out. Clones were read by immunoSEQ multiplex PCR, and TCRdb kept only the in-frame ones, dropping some. The profile shows about 130,000 clones, 85% to 90% of them singletons. Material for sequencing was PBMCs. These receptors all stem from a woman in her thirties in good health and CMV-seronegative.

The chain combines TRBV2 with TRBJ2-5; D is undetermined. Trimming pared 2 bases from V and 2 bases from J, leaving 3 bases between. CDR1 and CDR2 (germline): SNHLY, FYNNEI. This CDR3 has 12 amino acids. CDR3 in DNA: TGTGCCAGCAGTGAAATACAAGAGACCCAGTACTTC. Protein product: CASSEIQETQYF.

This clone was observed a handful of times. The rearrangement joins TRBV5-6 to TRBJ1-1; the D gene is possibly TRBD1 (5 bases). The germline CDR1 and CDR2 sequences are SGHDT and YYEEEE. The CDR3 totals 14 residues. The germline V and J ends were trimmed by 3 bases and 3 bases, with 12 bases remaining between them. In DNA form, the CDR3 reads TGTGCCAGCAGCTCGATTGGAGGGGACACTGAAGCTTTCTTT. This sequence encodes CASSSIGGDTEAFF.

J is TRBJ1-2 and V is TRBV30, with 7 bases identical to TRBD1. This CDR3 is 14 amino acids long. Trimming took 6 bases from V and 4 from J; bases not matched to a gene: 11. CDR1 and CDR2 from the germline V gene are GTSNPN and SVGIG (reference sequence). The CDR3 DNA sequence: TGTGCCTGCTTCCTTCCGGGACAGATCTATGGCTACACCTTC. Its translation: CACFLPGQIYGYTF.

The rearrangement links TRBV6-4 to TRBJ2-6; D gene uncertain. Germline values: CDR1 MRHNA, CDR2 SNTAGT. The CDR3 has 15 residues. Trimming removed 3 bases at V and 2 bases at J, with 8 bases between. The CDR3 bases are TGTGCCAGCAGTGAAGGTCGGGCTGGGGCCAACGTCCTGACTTTC. Its translation is CASSEGRAGANVLTF.

The chain uses TRBV5-1 and TRBJ1-2, with D tentatively TRBD1 (5 bases). This CDR3 is built from 12 residues. V lost 2 bases to trimming and J lost 6 bases, with 8 bases between them. Germline CDR1 and CDR2: SGHRS and YFSETQ. CDR3 DNA sequence: TGCGCCAGCAGCTTTCAGGGTGATGGCTACACCTTC. Translating it yields CASSFQGDGYTF. Based on the CDR3 plus reference TRBV5-1 and TRBJ1-2, the full variable domain is KAGVTQTPRYLIKTRGQQVTLSCSPISGHRSVSWYQQTPGQGLQFLFEYFSETQRNKGNFPGRFSGRQFSNSRSEMNVSTLELGDSALYLCASSFQGDGYTFGSGTRLTVV.

This clone was detected a few times. The chain employs TRBV4-3 and TRBJ2-7; 7 bases are a match to TRBD2. This CDR3 spans 15 amino acids. Germline trimming cut 2 bases from V and 6 bases from J; bases unmatched to any gene: 10. CDR1 is LGHNA and CDR2 is YSLEER in the germline V gene. CDR3 DNA sequence: TGCGCCAGCAGCCAACACCTTGGGGGGGTAGGCGAGCAGTACTTC. Translated: CASSQHLGGVGEQYF.